This entry concerns a single T cell receptor beta chain. Its target is unknown. This sample is part of a study of cytomegalovirus exposure and HLA in healthy donors. This table comes from immunoSEQ multiplex PCR, and its TCRdb copy is limited to in-frame clones, with some not included. The sample includes over 150,000 clones, 70% to 85% seen only once; the top ten take around 15%. V shed 1 base and J shed 2 bases, with 8 bases lying between them. Per the germline V gene, CDR1 is MGHDK and CDR2 is SYGVNS. CDR3 length: 14 residues. The donors belonged to the approximately 120-subject validation cohort, separate from the approximately 670-subject first cohort. Findings of the study overall: Using the classifier, cytomegalovirus status was reportedly diagnosed with high specificity and sensitivity. According to the study, roughly 160 TCR beta chains were cytomegalovirus-associated.

This clonotype originated in a woman between 25 and 40 years old in good health and CMV-seropositive. The chain has TRBV25-1 and TRBJ1-1; no definite D call. Material for sequencing was PBMCs. CDR3 residues: CASSESVPNTEAFF. The CDR3 DNA is TGTGCCAGCAGTGAATCTGTCCCTAACACTGAAGCTTTCTTT. The full variable domain, in which reference TRBV25-1 and TRBJ1-1 provide the parts outside the CDR3, is EADIYQTPRYLVIGTGKKITLECSQTMGHDKMYWYQQDPGMELHLIHYSYGVNSTEKGDLSSESTVSRIRTEHFPLTLESARPSHTSQYLCASSESVPNTEAFFGQGTRLTVV.